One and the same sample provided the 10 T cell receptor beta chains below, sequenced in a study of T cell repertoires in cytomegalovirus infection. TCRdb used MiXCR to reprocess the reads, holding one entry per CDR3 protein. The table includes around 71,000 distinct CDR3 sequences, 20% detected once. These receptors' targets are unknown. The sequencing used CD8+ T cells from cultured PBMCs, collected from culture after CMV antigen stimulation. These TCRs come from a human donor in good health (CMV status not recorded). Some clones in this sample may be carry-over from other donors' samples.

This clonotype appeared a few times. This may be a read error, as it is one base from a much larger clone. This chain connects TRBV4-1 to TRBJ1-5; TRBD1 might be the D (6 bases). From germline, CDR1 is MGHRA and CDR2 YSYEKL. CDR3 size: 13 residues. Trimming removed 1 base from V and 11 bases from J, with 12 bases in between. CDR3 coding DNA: TGCGCCAGCAGCCAAGCGGGGGCCCAGTCCCAGCATTTT. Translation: CASSQAGAQSQHF.

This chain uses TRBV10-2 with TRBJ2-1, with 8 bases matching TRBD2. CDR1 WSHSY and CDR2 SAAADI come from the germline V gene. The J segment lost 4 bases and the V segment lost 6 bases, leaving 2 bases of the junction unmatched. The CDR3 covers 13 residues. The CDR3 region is CASRLAEYNEQFF. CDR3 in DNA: TGCGCCAGCAGACTAGCGGAATACAATGAGCAGTTCTTC.

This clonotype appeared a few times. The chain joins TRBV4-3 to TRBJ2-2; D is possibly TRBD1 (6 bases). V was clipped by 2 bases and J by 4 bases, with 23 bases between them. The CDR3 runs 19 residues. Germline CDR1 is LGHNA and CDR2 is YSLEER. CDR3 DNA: TGCGCCAGCAGCCAACCTCCACATACCGGGACAAGACGCACCGGGGAGCTGTTTTTT. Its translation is CASSQPPHTGTRRTGELFF.

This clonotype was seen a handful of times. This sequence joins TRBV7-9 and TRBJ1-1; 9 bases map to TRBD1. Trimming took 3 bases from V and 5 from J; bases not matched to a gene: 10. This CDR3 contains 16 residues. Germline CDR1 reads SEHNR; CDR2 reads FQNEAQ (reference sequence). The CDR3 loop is CASSFDPGQGRTEAFF. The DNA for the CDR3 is TGTGCCAGCAGCTTTGATCCGGGACAGGGAAGGACTGAAGCTTTCTTT. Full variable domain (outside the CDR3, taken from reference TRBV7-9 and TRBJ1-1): DTGVSQNPRHKITKRGQNVTFRCDPISEHNRLYWYRQTLGQGPEFLTYFQNEAQLEKSRLLSDRFSAERPKGSFSTLEIQRTEQGDSAMYLCASSFDPGQGRTEAFFGQGTRLTVV.

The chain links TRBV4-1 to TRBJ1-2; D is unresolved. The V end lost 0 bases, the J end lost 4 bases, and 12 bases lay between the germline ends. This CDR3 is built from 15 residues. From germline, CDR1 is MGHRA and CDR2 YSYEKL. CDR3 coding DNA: TGCGCCAGCAGCCAAGATCGGGTCAGCCTCTATGGCTACACCTTC. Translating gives CASSQDRVSLYGYTF.

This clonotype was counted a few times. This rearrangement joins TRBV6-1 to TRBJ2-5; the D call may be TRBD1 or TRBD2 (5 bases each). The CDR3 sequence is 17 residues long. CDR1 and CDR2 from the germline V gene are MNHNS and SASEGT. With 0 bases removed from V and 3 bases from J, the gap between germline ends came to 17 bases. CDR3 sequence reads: CASSEAHGSWGKETQYF. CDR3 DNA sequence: TGTGCCAGCAGTGAAGCGCATGGCTCTTGGGGGAAAGAGACCCAGTACTTC.

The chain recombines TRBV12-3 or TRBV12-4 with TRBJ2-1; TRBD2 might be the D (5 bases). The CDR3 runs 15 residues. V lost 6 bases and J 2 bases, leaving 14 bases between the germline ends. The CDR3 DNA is TGTGCCAGCAGGGAGCGCCCCGGGACCTACAATGAGCAGTTCTTC. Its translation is CASRERPGTYNEQFF.

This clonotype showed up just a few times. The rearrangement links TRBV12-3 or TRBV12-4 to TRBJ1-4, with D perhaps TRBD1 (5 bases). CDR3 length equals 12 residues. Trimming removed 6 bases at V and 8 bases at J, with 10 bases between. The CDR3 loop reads CASSFDSEKLFF. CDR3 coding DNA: TGTGCCAGCAGCTTCGACAGCGAAAAACTGTTTTTT.

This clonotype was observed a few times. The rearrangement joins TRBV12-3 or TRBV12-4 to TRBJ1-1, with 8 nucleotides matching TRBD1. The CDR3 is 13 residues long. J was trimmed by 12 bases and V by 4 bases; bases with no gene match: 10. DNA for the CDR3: TGTGCCAGCAGTTCTCGACAGGGGAAGAGGACTTTCTTT. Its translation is CASSSRQGKRTFF.

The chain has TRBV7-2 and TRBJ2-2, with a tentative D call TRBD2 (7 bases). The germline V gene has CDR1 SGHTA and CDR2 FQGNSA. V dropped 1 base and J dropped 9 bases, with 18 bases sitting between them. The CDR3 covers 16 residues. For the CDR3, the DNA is TGTGCCAGCAGCTTAGAAGTTTCGGGGGGCGTCCGGGAGCTGTTTTTT. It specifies CASSLEVSGGVRELFF.